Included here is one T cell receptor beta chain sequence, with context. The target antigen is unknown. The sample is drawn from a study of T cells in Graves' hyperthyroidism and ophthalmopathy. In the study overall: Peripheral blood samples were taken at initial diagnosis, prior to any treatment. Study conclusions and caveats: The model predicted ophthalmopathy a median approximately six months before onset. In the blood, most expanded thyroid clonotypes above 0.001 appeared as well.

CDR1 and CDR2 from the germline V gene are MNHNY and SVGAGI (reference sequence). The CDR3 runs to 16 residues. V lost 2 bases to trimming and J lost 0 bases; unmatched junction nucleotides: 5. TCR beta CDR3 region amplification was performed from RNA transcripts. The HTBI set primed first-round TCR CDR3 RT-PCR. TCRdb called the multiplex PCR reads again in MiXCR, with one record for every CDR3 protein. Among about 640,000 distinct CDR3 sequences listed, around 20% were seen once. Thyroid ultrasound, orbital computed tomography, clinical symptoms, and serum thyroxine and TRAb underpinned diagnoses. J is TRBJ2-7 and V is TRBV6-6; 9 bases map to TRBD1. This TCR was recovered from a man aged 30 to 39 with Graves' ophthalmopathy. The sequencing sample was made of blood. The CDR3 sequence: CASSYTNRGPSYEQYF. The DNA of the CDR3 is TGTGCCAGCAGTTACACAAACAGGGGGCCCTCCTACGAGCAGTACTTC.